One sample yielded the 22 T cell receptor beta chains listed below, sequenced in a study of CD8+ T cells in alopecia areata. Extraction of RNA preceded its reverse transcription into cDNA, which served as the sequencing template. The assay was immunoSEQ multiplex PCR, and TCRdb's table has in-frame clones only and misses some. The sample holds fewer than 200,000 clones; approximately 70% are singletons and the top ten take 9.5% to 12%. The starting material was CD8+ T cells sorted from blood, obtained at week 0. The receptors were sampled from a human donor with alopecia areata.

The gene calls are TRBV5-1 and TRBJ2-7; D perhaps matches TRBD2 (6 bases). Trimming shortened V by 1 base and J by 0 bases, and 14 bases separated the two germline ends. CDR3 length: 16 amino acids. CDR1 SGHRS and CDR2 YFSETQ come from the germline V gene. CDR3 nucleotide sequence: TGCGCCAGCAGCTTGAGGAGGGAACGGAGCTCCTACGAGCAGTACTTC. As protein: CASSLRRERSSYEQYF.

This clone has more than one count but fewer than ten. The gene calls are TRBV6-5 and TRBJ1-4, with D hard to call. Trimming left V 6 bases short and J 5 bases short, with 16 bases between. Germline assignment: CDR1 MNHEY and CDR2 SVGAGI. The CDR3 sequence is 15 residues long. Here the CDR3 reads CASSSHRVSNEKLFF. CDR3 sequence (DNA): TGTGCCAGCAGCTCACATCGGGTGTCAAATGAAAAACTGTTTTTT.

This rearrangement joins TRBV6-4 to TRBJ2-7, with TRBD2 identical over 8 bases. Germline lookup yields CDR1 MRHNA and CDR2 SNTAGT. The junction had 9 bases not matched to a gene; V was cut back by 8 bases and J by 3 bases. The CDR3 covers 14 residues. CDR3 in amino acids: CASRGAGGSYEQYF. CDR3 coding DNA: TGTGCCAGCCGAGGCGCGGGGGGCAGCTACGAGCAGTACTTC.

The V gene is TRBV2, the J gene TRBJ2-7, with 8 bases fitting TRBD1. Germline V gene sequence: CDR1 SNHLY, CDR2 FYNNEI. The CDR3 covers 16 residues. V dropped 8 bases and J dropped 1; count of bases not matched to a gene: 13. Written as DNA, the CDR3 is TGTGCCAGCCTCCCCCCCGGGACAGGAACATCCTACGAGCAGTACTTC. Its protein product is CASLPPGTGTSYEQYF.

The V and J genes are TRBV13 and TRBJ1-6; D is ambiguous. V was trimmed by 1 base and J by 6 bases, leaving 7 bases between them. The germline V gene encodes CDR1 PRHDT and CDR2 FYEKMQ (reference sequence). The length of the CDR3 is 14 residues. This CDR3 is CASSLVQSNSPLHF. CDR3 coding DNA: TGTGCCAGCAGCTTAGTACAGAGTAATTCACCCCTCCACTTT.

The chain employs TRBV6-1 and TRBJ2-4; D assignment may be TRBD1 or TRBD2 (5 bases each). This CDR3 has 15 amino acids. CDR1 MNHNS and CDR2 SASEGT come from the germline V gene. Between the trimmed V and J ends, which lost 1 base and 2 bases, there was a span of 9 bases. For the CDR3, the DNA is TGTGCCAGCAGTGAAGTTGGGGGATCCAAAAACATTCAGTACTTC. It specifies CASSEVGGSKNIQYF.

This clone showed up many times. CDR3 sequence: CASSQDLSAGRYF. CDR3 bases: TGTGCCAGCAGCCAAGATCTTAGCGCGGGCCGATATTTT. This rearrangement joins TRBV4-2 to TRBJ1-3; D gene ambiguous. The CDR3 sequence is 13 residues long. Germline V gene sequence: CDR1 LGHNA, CDR2 YNFKEQ. The ends were cut back, 0 bases at V and 15 bases at J, with 15 bases in the middle.

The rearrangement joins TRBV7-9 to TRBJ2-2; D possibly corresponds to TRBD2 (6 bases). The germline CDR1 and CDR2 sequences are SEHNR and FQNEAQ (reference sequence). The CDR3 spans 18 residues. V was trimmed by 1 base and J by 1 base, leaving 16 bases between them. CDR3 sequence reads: CASSLGLGRGRNTGELFF. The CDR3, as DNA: TGTGCCAGCAGCTTAGGACTCGGACGGGGGAGGAACACCGGGGAGCTGTTTTTT.

The DNA of the CDR3 is TGTGCCACCGGTGGGAGGGGAGATACGCAGTATTTT. Protein product: CATGGRGDTQYF. The rearrangement links TRBV27 to TRBJ2-3; 7 bases map to TRBD2. Germline CDR1 MNHEY, CDR2 SMNVEV (reference sequence). This CDR3 has 12 residues. Germline trimming cut 10 bases from V and 5 bases from J; bases unmatched to any gene: 6.

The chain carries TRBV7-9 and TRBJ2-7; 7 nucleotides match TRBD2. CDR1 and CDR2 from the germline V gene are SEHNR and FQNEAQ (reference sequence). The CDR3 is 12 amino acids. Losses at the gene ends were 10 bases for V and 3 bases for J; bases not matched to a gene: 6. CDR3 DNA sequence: TGTGCCACGGGGACTACCCACTACGAGCAGTACTTC. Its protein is CATGTTHYEQYF. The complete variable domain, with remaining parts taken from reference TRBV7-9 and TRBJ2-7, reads DTGVSQNPRHKITKRGQNVTFRCDPISEHNRLYWYRQTLGQGPEFLTYFQNEAQLEKSRLLSDRFSAERPKGSFSTLEIQRTEQGDSAMYLCATGTTHYEQYFGPGTRLTVT.

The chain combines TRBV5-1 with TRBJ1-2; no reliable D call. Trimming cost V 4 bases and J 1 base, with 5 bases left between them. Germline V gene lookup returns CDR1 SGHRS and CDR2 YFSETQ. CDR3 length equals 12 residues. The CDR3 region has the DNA TGCGCCAGCAGCGCGGTTAACTATGGCTACACCTTC. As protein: CASSAVNYGYTF.

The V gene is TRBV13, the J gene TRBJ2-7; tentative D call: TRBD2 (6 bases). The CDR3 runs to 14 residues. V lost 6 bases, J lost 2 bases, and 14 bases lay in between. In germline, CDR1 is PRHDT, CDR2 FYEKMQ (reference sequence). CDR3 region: CASSTGGFPYEQYF. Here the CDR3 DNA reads TGTGCCAGCAGTACCGGGGGATTCCCCTACGAGCAGTACTTC.

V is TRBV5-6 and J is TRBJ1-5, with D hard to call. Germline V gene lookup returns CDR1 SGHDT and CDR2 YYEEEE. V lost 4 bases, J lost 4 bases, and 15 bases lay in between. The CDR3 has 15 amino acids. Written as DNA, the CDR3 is TGTGCCAGCAGCCCCCGACCTGGCAGAAATCAGCCCCAGCATTTT. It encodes CASSPRPGRNQPQHF.

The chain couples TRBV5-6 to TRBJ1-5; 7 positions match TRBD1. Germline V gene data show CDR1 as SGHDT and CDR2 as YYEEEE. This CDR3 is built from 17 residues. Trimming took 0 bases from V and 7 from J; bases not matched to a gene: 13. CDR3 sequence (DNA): TGTGCCAGCAGCTTGGACAGGGGTAGGGAATTAAGACAGCCCCAGCATTTT. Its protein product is CASSLDRGRELRQPQHF. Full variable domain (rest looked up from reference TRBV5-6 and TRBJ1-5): DAGVTQSPTHLIKTRGQQVTLRCSPKSGHDTVSWYQQALGQGPQFIFQYYEEEERQRGNFPDRFSGHQFPNYSSELNVNALLLGDSALYLCASSLDRGRELRQPQHFGDGTRLSIL.

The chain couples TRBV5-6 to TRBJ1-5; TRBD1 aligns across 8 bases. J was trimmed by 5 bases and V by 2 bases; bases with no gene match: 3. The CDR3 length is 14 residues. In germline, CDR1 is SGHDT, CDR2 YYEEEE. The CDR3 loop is CASSFTGGDQPQHF. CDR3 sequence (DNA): TGTGCCAGCAGCTTTACAGGGGGTGATCAGCCCCAGCATTTT.

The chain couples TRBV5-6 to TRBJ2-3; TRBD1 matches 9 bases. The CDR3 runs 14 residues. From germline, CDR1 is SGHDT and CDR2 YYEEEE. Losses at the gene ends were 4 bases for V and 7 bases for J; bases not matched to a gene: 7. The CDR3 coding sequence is TGTGCCAGCAGCCCAGGGACAGGGTTAAATACGCAGTATTTT. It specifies CASSPGTGLNTQYF. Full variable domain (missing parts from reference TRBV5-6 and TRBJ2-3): DAGVTQSPTHLIKTRGQQVTLRCSPKSGHDTVSWYQQALGQGPQFIFQYYEEEERQRGNFPDRFSGHQFPNYSSELNVNALLLGDSALYLCASSPGTGLNTQYFGPGTRLTVL.

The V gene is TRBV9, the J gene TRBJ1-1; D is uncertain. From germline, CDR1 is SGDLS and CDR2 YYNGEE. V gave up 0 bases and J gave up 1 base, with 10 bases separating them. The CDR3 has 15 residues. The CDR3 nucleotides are TGTGCCAGCAGCGTAGCAGGAGAATGGAACACTGAAGCTTTCTTT. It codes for CASSVAGEWNTEAFF. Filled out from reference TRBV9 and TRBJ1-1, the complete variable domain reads DSGVTQTPKHLITATGQRVTLRCSPRSGDLSVYWYQQSLDQGLQFLIQYYNGEERAKGNILERFSAQQFPDLHSELNLSSLELGDSALYFCASSVAGEWNTEAFFGQGTRLTVV.

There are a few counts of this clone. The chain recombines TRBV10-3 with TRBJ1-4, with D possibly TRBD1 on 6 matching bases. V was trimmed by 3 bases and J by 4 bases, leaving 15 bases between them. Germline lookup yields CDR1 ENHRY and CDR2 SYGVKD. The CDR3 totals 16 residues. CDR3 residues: CAISDHGGEVNEKLFF. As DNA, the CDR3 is TGTGCCATCAGTGACCATGGGGGCGAAGTTAATGAAAAACTGTTTTTT.

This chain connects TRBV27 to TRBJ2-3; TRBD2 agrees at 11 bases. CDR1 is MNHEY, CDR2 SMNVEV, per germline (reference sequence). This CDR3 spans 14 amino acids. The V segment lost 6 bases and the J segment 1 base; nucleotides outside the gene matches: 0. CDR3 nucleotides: TGTGCCAGCAGACTAGCGGGGGGCACAGATACGCAGTATTTT. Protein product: CASRLAGGTDTQYF.

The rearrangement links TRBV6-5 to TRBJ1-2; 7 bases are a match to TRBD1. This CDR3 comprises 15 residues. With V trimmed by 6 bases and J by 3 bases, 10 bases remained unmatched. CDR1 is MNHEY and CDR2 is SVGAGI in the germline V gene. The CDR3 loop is CASSRWYTGDYGYTF. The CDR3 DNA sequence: TGTGCCAGCAGCCGATGGTATACAGGGGACTATGGCTACACCTTC.

The CDR3: CASSPGHPYEQYF. In nucleotides, the CDR3 is TGTGCCAGTAGTCCGGGACACCCCTACGAGCAGTACTTC. This chain joins TRBV19 and TRBJ2-7; TRBD1 might be the D (6 bases). Germline assignment: CDR1 LNHDA and CDR2 SQIVND (reference sequence). V shed 5 bases and J shed 2 bases, with 10 bases lying between them. CDR3 size: 13 residues.

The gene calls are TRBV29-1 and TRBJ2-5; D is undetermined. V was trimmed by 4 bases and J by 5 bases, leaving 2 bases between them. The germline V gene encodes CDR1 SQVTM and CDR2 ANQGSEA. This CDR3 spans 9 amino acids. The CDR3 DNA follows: TGCAGCGTTGGGGAGACCCAGTACTTC. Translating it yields CSVGETQYF.